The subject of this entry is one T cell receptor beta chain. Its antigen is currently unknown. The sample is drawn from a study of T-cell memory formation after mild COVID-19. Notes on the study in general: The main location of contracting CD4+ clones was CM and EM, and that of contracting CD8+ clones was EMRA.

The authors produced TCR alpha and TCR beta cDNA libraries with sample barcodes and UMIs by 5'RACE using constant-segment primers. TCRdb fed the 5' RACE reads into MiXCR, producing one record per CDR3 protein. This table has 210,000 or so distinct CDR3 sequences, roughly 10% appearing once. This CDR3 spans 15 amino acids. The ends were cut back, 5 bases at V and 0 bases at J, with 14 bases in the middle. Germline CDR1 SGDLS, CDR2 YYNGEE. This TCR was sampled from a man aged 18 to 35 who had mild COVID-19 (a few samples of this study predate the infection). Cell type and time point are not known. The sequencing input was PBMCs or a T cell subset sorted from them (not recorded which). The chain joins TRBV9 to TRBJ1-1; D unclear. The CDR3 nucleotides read TGTGCCAGCAGTGCCTGGCCAGCCATGAACACTGAAGCTTTCTTT. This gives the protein CASSAWPAMNTEAFF.